This TCR beta chain was sequenced in a study of vaccination and CD4 T cells after COVID-19. In the study overall: SARS-CoV-2, HCoV-NL63, HCoV-OC43 and HCoV-229E supplied the overlapping spike peptides used to stimulate cells.

This CDR3 comprises 14 residues. Germline values: CDR1 DFQATT, CDR2 SNEGSKA (reference sequence). The V end was cut by 5 bases, the J end by 2 bases, with 16 bases between. Described treatment: approximately 9-day PBMC culture with coronavirus spike peptide pools or control peptides (ViraFEST assay). Before TCRs were sequenced, ViraFEST expanded antigen-specific T cells with peptide pools. The cultures had half their medium swapped for fresh IL-2 medium on days 3 and 7. The Oncomine TCR Beta short-read assay generated sequence data from the DNA of cultured CD4+ T cells. Each CDR3 protein gets one entry after TCRdb re-called the PCR reads with MiXCR. The table includes 6,000 to 6,500 distinct CDR3 sequences, roughly three quarters detected once. Turning to this clonotype: Its matching antigen is unknown.

The sample was CD4+ T cells from blood, cultured in vitro. The sequence was collected from a human donor who had recovered from COVID-19. This sequence joins TRBV20-1 and TRBJ2-7; no clear D gene. The chain's CDR3 is CSAVLTTAPYEQYF. The CDR3 DNA is TGCAGTGCTGTCCTGACAACGGCTCCCTACGAGCAGTACTTC.